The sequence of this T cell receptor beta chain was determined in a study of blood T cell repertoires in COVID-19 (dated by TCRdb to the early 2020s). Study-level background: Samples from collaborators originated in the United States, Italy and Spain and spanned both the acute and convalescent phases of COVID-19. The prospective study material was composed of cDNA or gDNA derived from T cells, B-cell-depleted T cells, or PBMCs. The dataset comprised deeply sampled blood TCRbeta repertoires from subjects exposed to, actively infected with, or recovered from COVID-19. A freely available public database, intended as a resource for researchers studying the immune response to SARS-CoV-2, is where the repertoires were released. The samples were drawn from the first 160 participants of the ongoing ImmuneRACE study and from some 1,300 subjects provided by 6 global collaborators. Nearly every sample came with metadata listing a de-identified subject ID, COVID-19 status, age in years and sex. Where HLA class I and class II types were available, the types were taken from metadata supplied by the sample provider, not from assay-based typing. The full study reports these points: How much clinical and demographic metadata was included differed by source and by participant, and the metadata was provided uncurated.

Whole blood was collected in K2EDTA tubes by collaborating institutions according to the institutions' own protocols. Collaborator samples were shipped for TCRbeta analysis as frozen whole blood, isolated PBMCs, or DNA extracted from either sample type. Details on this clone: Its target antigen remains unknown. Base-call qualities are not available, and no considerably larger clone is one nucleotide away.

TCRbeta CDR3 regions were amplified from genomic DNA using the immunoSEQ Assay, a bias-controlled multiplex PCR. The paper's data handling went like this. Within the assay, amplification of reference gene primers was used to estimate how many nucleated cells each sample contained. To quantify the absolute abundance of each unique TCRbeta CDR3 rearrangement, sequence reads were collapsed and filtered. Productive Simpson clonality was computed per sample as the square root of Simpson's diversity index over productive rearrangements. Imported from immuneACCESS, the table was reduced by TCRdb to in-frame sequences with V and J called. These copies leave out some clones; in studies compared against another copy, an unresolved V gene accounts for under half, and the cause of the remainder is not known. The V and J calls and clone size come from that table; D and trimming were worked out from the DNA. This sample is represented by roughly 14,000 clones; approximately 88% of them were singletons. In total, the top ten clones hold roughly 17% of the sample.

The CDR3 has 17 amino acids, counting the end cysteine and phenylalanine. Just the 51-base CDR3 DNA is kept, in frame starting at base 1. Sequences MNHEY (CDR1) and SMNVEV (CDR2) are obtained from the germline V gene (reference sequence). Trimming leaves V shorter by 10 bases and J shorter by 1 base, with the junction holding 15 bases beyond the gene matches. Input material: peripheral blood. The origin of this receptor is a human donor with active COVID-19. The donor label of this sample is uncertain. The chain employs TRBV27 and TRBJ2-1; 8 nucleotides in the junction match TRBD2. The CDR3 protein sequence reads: CANHRGGRAPSYNEQFF. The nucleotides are TGTGCCAACCACCGCGGGGGGCGGGCCCCTTCCTACAATGAGCAGTTCTTC.